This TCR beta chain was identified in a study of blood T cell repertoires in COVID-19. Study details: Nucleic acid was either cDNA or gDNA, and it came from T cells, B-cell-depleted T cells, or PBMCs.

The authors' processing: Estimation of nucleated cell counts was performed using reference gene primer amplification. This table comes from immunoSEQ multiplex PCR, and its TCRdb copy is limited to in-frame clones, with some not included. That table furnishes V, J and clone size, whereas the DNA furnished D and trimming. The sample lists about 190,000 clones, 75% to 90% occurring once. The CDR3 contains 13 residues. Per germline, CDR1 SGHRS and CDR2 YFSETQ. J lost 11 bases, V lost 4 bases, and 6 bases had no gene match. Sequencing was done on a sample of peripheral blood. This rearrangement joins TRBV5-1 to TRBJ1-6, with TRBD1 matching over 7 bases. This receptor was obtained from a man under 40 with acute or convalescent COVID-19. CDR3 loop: CASSHSDRAPLHF. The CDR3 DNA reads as TGCGCCAGCAGCCATTCAGACAGGGCACCCCTCCACTTT.